Listed below are T cell receptor beta chains from one sample, sequenced in a study of blood T cell repertoires in COVID-19. Profiling relied on immunoSEQ multiplex PCR, and the TCRdb table lists in-frame clones only, not all of them. The sample lists a few hundred thousand clones; roughly 87% were seen once. Source material: PBMCs or T cells enriched from blood (not recorded which). These receptors originate from a woman in her thirties who had recovered from COVID-19. Both conserved end residues are part of each CDR3. The D gene is left open where the match is weak. A clone size is listed for some rows: how often the clone was seen (once, few, many), or a class if it is expanded.

cdr3_aa cdr3_nt j_call d_call v_call clone_size
CASQRTAGKESPLHF TGTGCCAGCCAAAGGACAGCGGGGAAAGAATCACCCCTCCACTTT TRBJ1-6 - TRBV19 -
CATATHELAKNIQYF TGTGCCACCGCAACCCACGAACTAGCCAAAAACATTCAGTACTTC TRBJ2-4 - TRBV2 -
CASSPGHDGYTF TGTGCCAGCAGTCCCGGACACGATGGCTACACCTTC TRBJ1-2 - TRBV28 -
CASPQPGGQGDEKLFF TGTGCAAGTCCCCAACCAGGGGGGCAGGGCGATGAAAAACTGTTTTTT TRBJ1-4 - TRBV12-2 -
CASSPPAGGSNGETQYF TGTGCCAGCTCACCCCCAGCGGGAGGATCAAACGGGGAGACCCAGTACTTC TRBJ2-5 TRBD2 TRBV18 -
CSVEGVSSSYEQYF TGCAGCGTTGAAGGCGTCTCTAGCTCCTACGAGCAGTACTTC TRBJ2-7 - TRBV29-1 -
CASRLGVGTPTDTQYF TGTGCCAGCAGGTTGGGTGTGGGCACACCCACAGATACGCAGTATTTT TRBJ2-3 - TRBV2 -
CASSPGTSEETQYF TGTGCCAGCAGCCCCGGGACTAGCGAAGAGACCCAGTACTTC TRBJ2-5 TRBD2 TRBV7-2 -
CSVEGIQGRSTEAFF TGCAGCGTTGAAGGTATACAGGGTAGGAGCACTGAAGCTTTCTTT TRBJ1-1 - TRBV29-1 -
CASSLRDRINQPQHF TGTGCCAGCAGTTTACGGGACAGGATTAATCAGCCCCAGCATTTT TRBJ1-5 TRBD1 TRBV28 -
CASSQDRQALYGYTF TGTGCCAGCAGCCAAGACAGGCAGGCCCTCTATGGCTACACCTTC TRBJ1-2 - TRBV7-2 -
CASSSHRFMGVKGNTIYF TGTGCCAGCAGTTCGCACCGCTTTATGGGAGTAAAAGGAAACACCATATATTTT TRBJ1-3 - TRBV28 -
CASRTTMGDSPLHF TGTGCCAGCAGGACCACAATGGGAGACTCACCCCTCCACTTT TRBJ1-6 - TRBV2 -
CASSLASGSSETQYF TGTGCCAGCAGCTTAGCTAGCGGGAGCTCAGAGACCCAGTACTTC TRBJ2-5 TRBD2 TRBV7-9 once
CASSIGPGSYEQYF TGTGCCAGTAGTATAGGTCCGGGAAGCTACGAGCAGTACTTC TRBJ2-7 - TRBV19 -
CASSESVEQSGNTIYF TGTGCCAGCAGTGAATCTGTAGAACAGTCTGGAAACACCATATATTTT TRBJ1-3 - TRBV6-1 few
CASSSRLPSETGELFF TGTGCCAGCAGCTCGAGGCTCCCGTCGGAGACCGGGGAGCTGTTTTTT TRBJ2-2 - TRBV7-2 -
CASSEGQWSYEQYF TGTGCCAGCAGTGAGGGCCAGTGGTCCTACGAGCAGTACTTC TRBJ2-7 - TRBV9 -
CASSLGQGVEQYF TGCGCCAGCAGCTTGGGGCAGGGGGTCGAGCAGTACTTC TRBJ2-7 TRBD1 TRBV5-1 -
CASSPGGGRVNEQFF TGCGCCAGCAGCCCCGGGGGGGGGCGCGTCAATGAGCAGTTCTTC TRBJ2-1 TRBD2 TRBV5-1 -
CSVEKQGAGDGQYF TGCAGCGTTGAAAAACAGGGGGCGGGAGATGGGCAGTATTTT TRBJ2-3 TRBD1 TRBV29-1 -
CASNPTYMNTEAFF TGTGCCAGCAACCCGACATACATGAACACTGAAGCTTTCTTT TRBJ1-1 - TRBV7-9 -
CSAGEGGANEKLFF TGCAGTGCTGGTGAAGGGGGGGCTAATGAAAAACTGTTTTTT TRBJ1-4 - TRBV20-1 once
CAISEGAYSNQPQHF TGTGCCATCAGTGAAGGGGCCTATAGCAATCAGCCCCAGCATTTT TRBJ1-5 - TRBV10-3 few
CASSTGRLGRGYTF TGTGCCAGCAGTACGGGACGACTAGGACGGGGCTACACCTTC TRBJ1-2 - TRBV28 -
CSVEDLETDTQYF TGCAGCGTTGAAGACCTAGAAACAGATACGCAGTATTTT TRBJ2-3 - TRBV29-1 -
CASSYSNEAFF TGTGCCAGCAGTTACTCGAATGAGGCTTTCTTT TRBJ1-1 - TRBV6-5 -
CASRGTSGVSYNEQFF TGCGCCAGCAGGGGGACTAGCGGGGTGTCCTACAATGAGCAGTTCTTC TRBJ2-1 TRBD2 TRBV5-1 -
CASSYGTSGSSYNEQFF TGTGCCAGCAGCTACGGGACTAGCGGGAGCTCCTACAATGAGCAGTTCTTC TRBJ2-1 TRBD2 TRBV7-2 -
CASSASGELGYEQYF TGTGCCAGCAGCGCCTCGGGGGAACTGGGCTACGAGCAGTACTTC TRBJ2-7 - TRBV2 -
CASSVGAARGNEQFF TGTGCCAGCAGCGTAGGGGCAGCCAGAGGGAATGAGCAGTTCTTC TRBJ2-1 - TRBV9 -
CASSSGQGMVNSPLHF TGTGCCAGCAGCTCCGGACAGGGGATGGTAAATTCACCCCTCCACTTT TRBJ1-6 TRBD1 TRBV13 -
CASSYTGEGTGELFF TGTGCCAGCAGTTATACGGGAGAAGGGACCGGGGAGCTGTTTTTT TRBJ2-2 - TRBV6-2/TRBV6-3 -
CASSLTFPSYGYTF TGTGCCAGCAGTCTGACATTTCCGTCCTATGGCTACACCTTC TRBJ1-2 - TRBV28 -
CASSSDREPYEQYF TGTGCCAGCAGCTCTGACAGGGAGCCCTACGAGCAGTACTTC TRBJ2-7 TRBD1 TRBV7-6 -
CASSIVGGGYYGYTF TGTGCCAGTAGTATCGTGGGAGGCGGGTACTATGGCTACACCTTC TRBJ1-2 - TRBV19 -
CASSGTGTTSGPSTDTQYF TGTGCCAGCAGCGGGACAGGAACTACTAGCGGGCCTAGCACAGATACGCAGTATTTT TRBJ2-3 - TRBV5-4 -